This T cell receptor (beta chain) comes out of a study of T cell repertoires in cytomegalovirus infection. Study overall: CMV infection plus the matching HLA type was flagged by public TCR beta signatures.

Findings and limits, study-wide: Within the response measured ex vivo, HLA-C-restricted CMV-specific TCR beta clonotypes were dominant.

About this clonotype: Its antigen is not identified.

V lost 7 bases and J 6 bases, leaving 21 bases between the germline ends. CDR1 SGHVT and CDR2 SQSDAQ come from the germline V gene. The CDR3 consists of 15 residues. TCRdb reprocessed the reads with MiXCR, giving one entry per CDR3 protein. Of about 900,000 distinct CDR3 sequences listed, roughly 31% are singletons. The V and J genes are TRBV7-4 and TRBJ1-2; a weak D match, TRBD1 (5 bases). Here the sequenced sample was cultured CD8+ T cells from PBMCs, taken from culture after CMV antigen stimulation. This receptor was taken from a human donor in good health (CMV status not recorded). Some clones in this sample may be carry-over from other donors' samples. CDR3 amino acids: CASTLGRPGMNGYTF. For the CDR3, the DNA is TGTGCCAGCACCCTTGGAAGGCCAGGGATGAATGGCTACACCTTC.